This is a list of T cell receptor beta chains from one sample in a study of blood T cells in healthy people across ages. TCRdb re-called the 5' RACE reads with MiXCR, one entry per CDR3 protein. The repertoire includes 850,000 to 1,300,000 distinct CDR3 sequences, around 45% of them detected once, and under 20% sits in the top ten. The sequencing sample was made of blood. The receptors stem from a woman aged 55-70 years in good health. Each CDR3 is given with its conserved first and last residue. A D gene is named only where the DNA matches it firmly. Clone size is stated in some rows and not others, as once, few, many or a class when expanded.

j_gene | abundance | d_gene | v_gene | CDR3nt | CDR3aa
TRBJ2-7 | - | TRBD2 | TRBV6-2/TRBV6-3 | TGTGCCAGCAGGACTAGCGGGACGGGTGAGCAGTACTTC | CASRTSGTGEQYF
TRBJ2-6 | - | - | TRBV29-1 | TGCAGCGTTGGGGGTGAAGGGTTCGGGGCCAACGTCCTGACTTTC | CSVGGEGFGANVLTF
TRBJ1-4 | - | TRBD1 | TRBV27 | TGTGCCAGCAGTTTATCTAAGCACAGGGGTGAAAATGAAAAACTGTTTTTT | CASSLSKHRGENEKLFF
TRBJ1-1 | - | - | TRBV7-9 | TGTGCCAGCAGCTTAGGAGGAAGGGGGGGCGCCCGGGACACTGAAGCTTTCTTT | CASSLGGRGGARDTEAFF
TRBJ2-7 | - | - | TRBV30 | TGTGCCTGGAGGAGGGAAGGGGTTTCCTACGAGCAGTACTTC | CAWRREGVSYEQYF
TRBJ2-7 | once | - | TRBV2 | TGTGCCAGCAGTGGGGGTGGACCTCTCTACGAGCAGTACTTC | CASSGGGPLYEQYF
TRBJ1-5 | once | - | TRBV5-1 | TGCGCCAGCAGCTTGGAGGGGGAAAGCAATCAGCCCCAGCATTTT | CASSLEGESNQPQHF
TRBJ2-2 | - | TRBD2 | TRBV11-2 | TGTGCCAGCAGCTTAGAGTCGGGAGGGGTCGGGGAGCTGTTTTTT | CASSLESGGVGELFF
TRBJ2-3 | few | - | TRBV9 | TGTGCCAGCAGCGCCTCTCTCGAGTGGACGCAGTATTTT | CASSASLEWTQYF
TRBJ2-3 | - | - | TRBV9 | TGTGCCAGCAGCCCGATAGGAGCTAGCTCAGATACGCAGTATTTT | CASSPIGASSDTQYF
TRBJ2-3 | - | - | TRBV11-2 | TGTGCCAGCAACCCTGGGGGTCGCACAGATACGCAGTATTTT | CASNPGGRTDTQYF
TRBJ2-7 | many | TRBD1 | TRBV15 | TGTGCCACCAGCAGAGGAGGACAGGGGGCATACGAGCAGTACTTC | CATSRGGQGAYEQYF
TRBJ2-3 | - | - | TRBV12-3/TRBV12-4 | TGTGCCAGTGCAGCGAGGGTCAATTCAGATACGCAGTATTTT | CASAARVNSDTQYF
TRBJ1-2 | - | - | TRBV11-1 | TGTGCCAGCAGCTTAGCGCGGCAGGATGGTGGCTACACCTTC | CASSLARQDGGYTF
TRBJ1-2 | - | TRBD1 | TRBV10-3 | TGTGCCATCGGGACAGCTAACTATGGCTACACCTTC | CAIGTANYGYTF
TRBJ1-6 | - | TRBD1 | TRBV9 | TGTGCCAGCAGCGAGAGACCGGGACAGGATAATTCACCCCTCCACTTT | CASSERPGQDNSPLHF
TRBJ2-3 | few | - | TRBV14 | TGTGCCAGCAGCCAAGAAGGGAGGCTAACGGGAGCCAAAGATACGCAGTATTTT | CASSQEGRLTGAKDTQYF
TRBJ2-5 | - | - | TRBV30 | TGTGCCTGGAGTGCTACGACTGCTAGACAAGAGACCCAGTACTTC | CAWSATTARQETQYF
TRBJ2-7 | few | - | TRBV6-6 | TGTGCCAGCAGACAAACAGGGTCGGGCGAGCAGTACTTC | CASRQTGSGEQYF
TRBJ1-4 | once | - | TRBV25-1 | TGTGCCAGCAGTTTACTTGGGTTGAGTGAAAAACTGTTTTTT | CASSLLGLSEKLFF
TRBJ1-1 | - | - | TRBV11-1 | TGTGCCAGCAGCTTAATGTCGGCTGCGAACACTGAAGCTTTCTTT | CASSLMSAANTEAFF
TRBJ2-2 | few | TRBD2 | TRBV10-3 | TGTGCCATCAGTGAGTCACTCGCGCCGGGACTAGCGGGGGCCACCGGGGAGCTGTTTTTT | CAISESLAPGLAGATGELFF
TRBJ1-1 | - | - | TRBV5-1 | TGCGCCAGCAGCAAGGGGGTTGTGAACACTGAAGCTTTCTTT | CASSKGVVNTEAFF
TRBJ2-7 | - | TRBD1 | TRBV25-1 | TGTGCCAGCAGTGAGACAGGGGGAGTGGGCTACGAGCAGTACTTC | CASSETGGVGYEQYF
TRBJ1-2 | - | - | TRBV5-1 | TGCGCCAGCAGCTTGGTTCAGGGCTATGGCTACACCTTC | CASSLVQGYGYTF
TRBJ2-7 | - | - | TRBV30 | TGTGCCTGGAGTAGGACACCAGCACCCTACGAGCAGTACTTC | CAWSRTPAPYEQYF
TRBJ2-3 | few | TRBD2 | TRBV5-6 | TGTGCCAGCAGCTTAGCCGGGACTAGCGGGAATACGCAGTATTTT | CASSLAGTSGNTQYF
TRBJ2-3 | - | - | TRBV20-1 | TGCAGTGCTAGAGAATATGACAGCCTAAGCACAGATACGCAGTATTTT | CSAREYDSLSTDTQYF
TRBJ2-1 | - | - | TRBV5-1 | TGCGCCAGCAGCTTTCCCGATTCCTACAATGAGCAGTTCTTC | CASSFPDSYNEQFF
TRBJ1-2 | few | - | TRBV29-1 | TGCAGCGCCCGTAGTGACTATGGCTACACCTTC | CSARSDYGYTF
TRBJ2-7 | few | - | TRBV14 | TGTGCCAGCAGCCCAAGAAAGGGGCGGGGCACCTACGAGCAGTACTTC | CASSPRKGRGTYEQYF
TRBJ2-1 | - | - | TRBV6-2/TRBV6-3 | TGTGCCAGCAGGTTCTCGGGGACTGGTTACAATGAGCAGTTCTTC | CASRFSGTGYNEQFF
TRBJ2-7 | - | - | TRBV20-1 | TGCAGTGCCTATATGGAAAGGGGAATGTTCTACGAGCAGTACTTC | CSAYMERGMFYEQYF
TRBJ2-7 | - | TRBD1 | TRBV29-1 | TGCAGCGTTGAAGTGACAGGGACCTACGAGCAGTACTTC | CSVEVTGTYEQYF
TRBJ2-1 | few | TRBD2 | TRBV27 | TGTGCCAGCAGAAACGGGCGGGAGTACAATGAGCAGTTCTTC | CASRNGREYNEQFF
TRBJ2-7 | - | - | TRBV28 | TGTGCCAGCAGTCCGGAACCCTACGAGCAGTACTTC | CASSPEPYEQYF
TRBJ1-4 | - | - | TRBV4-1 | TGCGCCAGCAGCCATCTAACCCCCGGGGGCGGTGAAAAACTGTTTTTT | CASSHLTPGGGEKLFF
TRBJ2-3 | few | - | TRBV2 | TGTGCCAGCGCTCCGGAGGTGGCAGATACGCAGTATTTT | CASAPEVADTQYF
TRBJ2-3 | - | - | TRBV7-2 | TGTGCCAGCGGCTTAGCTGGGTGGGATACGCAGTATTTT | CASGLAGWDTQYF
TRBJ2-1 | once | - | TRBV20-1 | TGCAGTGCTAGTTCCGGGGTCGGCGGGTTCTTC | CSASSGVGGFF
TRBJ2-3 | - | - | TRBV24-1 | TGTGCCACCAGTGATACGGTGCCAGATACGCAGTATTTT | CATSDTVPDTQYF
TRBJ1-1 | - | - | TRBV6-1 | TGTGCCAGCCGCCAAAGAGGACTGAACACTGAAGCTTTCTTT | CASRQRGLNTEAFF
TRBJ2-7 | - | - | TRBV28 | TGTGCCAGCAGTTTGGTAGGGGGGATCAACGAGCAGTACTTC | CASSLVGGINEQYF
TRBJ1-4 | - | - | TRBV28 | TGTGCCAGCAAGGAAGGCACTAATGAAAAACTGTTTTTT | CASKEGTNEKLFF
TRBJ1-1 | - | TRBD1 | TRBV27 | TGTGCCAGCAGCCAGATGGACAGGCCGAACACTGAAGCTTTCTTT | CASSQMDRPNTEAFF
TRBJ2-5 | - | - | TRBV28 | TGTGCCAGCAAATTTATAACAGGGGAGACCCAGTACTTC | CASKFITGETQYF
TRBJ1-5 | once | TRBD1 | TRBV10-3 | TGTGCCATCAGTGAGGCTACAGGGGCCAATCAGCCCCAGCATTTT | CAISEATGANQPQHF
TRBJ2-5 | - | TRBD2 | TRBV5-1 | TGCGCCAGCAGCCCCCTCCTAGCGGGAGTCCGAGAGACCCAGTACTTC | CASSPLLAGVRETQYF
TRBJ2-7 | few | TRBD2 | TRBV7-9 | TGTGCCAGCAGCCCTCCCTCTAGCGGGGGACCCTCCTACGAGCAGTACTTC | CASSPPSSGGPSYEQYF
TRBJ2-2 | once | TRBD1 | TRBV15 | TGTGCCACCAGCAGAGAGAGGGGACAGTGGGGCGGGGAGCTGTTTTTT | CATSRERGQWGGELFF
TRBJ1-4 | few | - | TRBV27 | TGTGCCAGCAGTTTATCGATCGGGGAGCGAGGCGAAAAACTGTTTTTT | CASSLSIGERGEKLFF
TRBJ2-7 | - | - | TRBV5-1 | TGCGCCAGCAGCTTGGAGACCTTCTACGAGCAGTACTTC | CASSLETFYEQYF
TRBJ1-5 | few | - | TRBV12-3/TRBV12-4 | TGTGCCAGCAGTCCCGGAGTGCGTCAGCCCCAGCATTTT | CASSPGVRQPQHF
TRBJ1-2 | - | - | TRBV4-1 | TGCGCCAGCAGCCAAGGATTGAGCGGGAACTATGGCTACACCTTC | CASSQGLSGNYGYTF
TRBJ2-1 | once | - | TRBV6-5 | TGTGCCAGCAGTTACGGGGCGGGACCAGCCCTCGAGCAGTTCTTC | CASSYGAGPALEQFF
TRBJ2-7 | - | TRBD2 | TRBV11-2 | TGTGCCAGCAGCTTAGGTCGGGGGGAGGGCTACGAGCAGTACTTC | CASSLGRGEGYEQYF
TRBJ2-7 | - | TRBD2 | TRBV5-1 | TGCGCCAGCAGCTTGGCGATAACTAGCGGGAGCTCCTACAATGAGCAGTACTTC | CASSLAITSGSSYNEQYF